This TCR beta chain was obtained from a study of T cell changes during pregnancy in multiple sclerosis. The CDR3 has 15 residues. In germline, CDR1 is GTSNPN, CDR2 SVGIG (reference sequence). Trimming took 5 bases from V and 5 from J; bases not matched to a gene: 4. Sequenced by immunoSEQ multiplex PCR; TCRdb stores in-frame clones only, minus some. The repertoire holds roughly 45,000 clones, with approximately 95% as singletons. The rearrangement uses TRBV30 and TRBJ2-1; 15 bases align to TRBD2. Sequences were derived from CD8+ T cells from peripheral blood mononuclear cells, sampled in the first trimester of pregnancy. The clonotype was recovered from a female donor with multiple sclerosis, enrolled in a pregnancy study. The CDR3, as DNA: TGTGCCTGGGGACTAGCGGGAGGGCCGCACAATGAGCAGTTCTTC. Protein: CAWGLAGGPHNEQFF. Full variable domain (outside the CDR3, taken from reference TRBV30 and TRBJ2-1): SQTIHQWPATLVQPVGSPLSLECTVEGTSNPNLYWYRQAAGRGLQLLFYSVGIGQISSEVPQNLSASRPQDRQFILSSKKLLLSDSGFYLCAWGLAGGPHNEQFFGPGTRLTVL.